The entry below describes one T cell receptor beta chain. The antigen remains unidentified. These data belong to a study of cytomegalovirus exposure and HLA in healthy donors. Study as a whole: As an earlier analysis found, about 179 million T cells yielded fewer than 130 million unique TCR beta sequences. Study-wide points: A likely sequencing artifact accounted for one observed cluster of highly shared sequence variants.

PCR was performed using 60 Vbeta and 13 Jbeta primers. This table comes from immunoSEQ multiplex PCR, and its TCRdb copy is limited to in-frame clones, with some not included. The sample has some 110,000 clones, around three quarters seen once; the top ten hold about 2.7%. Trimming took 5 bases from V and 7 from J; bases not matched to a gene: 6. Germline V CDR1 and CDR2: SGHVS, FQNEAQ. CDR3 length equals 14 residues. The sequencing input was PBMCs. This TCR was recovered from a young woman in good health and CMV-seropositive. This chain links TRBV7-8 with TRBJ2-7; 12 nucleotides match TRBD1. This chain's CDR3 is CASSPGQGAREQYF. In DNA form, the CDR3 reads TGTGCCAGCAGCCCGGGACAGGGGGCGAGGGAGCAGTACTTC. Supplemented by reference TRBV7-8 and TRBJ2-7, the full variable domain reads GAGVSQSPRYKVAKRGQDVALRCDPISGHVSLFWYQQALGQGPEFLTYFQNEAQLDKSGLPSDRFFAERPEGSVSTLKIQRTQQEDSAVYLCASSPGQGAREQYFGPGTRLTVT.